The 27 T cell receptor beta chains given below trace back to one sample, sequenced in a study of control samples from healthy donors and cancer patients. The repertoire was sequenced with immunoSEQ multiplex PCR; TCRdb's copy has only in-frame clones and lacks some. The data contain 65,000 to 80,000 clones, roughly 89% of them singletons. Sequences were obtained from PBMCs. The receptors shown here come from a woman aged 55-70 years with head and neck cancer.

This chain connects TRBV5-6 to TRBJ1-1; TRBD1 matches 7 bases. V trimming: 5 bases; J trimming: 10 bases; junction bases outside the gene matches: 14. The germline V gene encodes CDR1 SGHDT and CDR2 YYEEEE. CDR3 length: 14 residues. CDR3 sequence (DNA): TGTGCCAGCAGGGACGTTACAGGGGCCGAGGGAGCTTTCTTT. This codes for CASRDVTGAEGAFF.

The V call is TRBV5-6, the J call TRBJ1-4; D ambiguous. Germline assignment: CDR1 SGHDT and CDR2 YYEEEE. The germline V and J ends were trimmed by 4 bases and 7 bases, with 17 bases remaining between them. This CDR3 region has 15 residues. CDR3 residues: CASSLLAPAGEKLFF. Here the CDR3 DNA reads TGTGCCAGCAGCCTTCTTGCCCCAGCCGGTGAAAAACTGTTTTTT.

CDR3: CASSERGFHEQYF. The CDR3 DNA reads as TGTGCCAGCAGTGAGAGAGGGTTCCACGAGCAGTACTTC. The chain links TRBV6-1 to TRBJ2-7; TRBD2 is a possible D gene (5 bases). Germline loops: CDR1 MNHNS, CDR2 SASEGT. The CDR3 totals 13 residues. V dropped 3 bases and J dropped 5 bases, with 11 bases sitting between them.

The chain joins TRBV18 to TRBJ2-7, with a weak D call TRBD2 (6 bases). Trimming shortened V by 6 bases and J by 1 base, and 10 bases separated the two germline ends. Germline V gives CDR1 KGHSH, CDR2 LQKENI. The CDR3 spans 13 residues. CDR3 region: CASSRGLSYEQYF. For the CDR3, the DNA is TGTGCCAGCTCCCGGGGACTTTCCTACGAGCAGTACTTC.

J is TRBJ1-2 and V is TRBV28; 12 bases agree with TRBD1. Germline V gives CDR1 MDHEN, CDR2 SYDVKM. V shed 3 bases and J 4 bases; nucleotides not matched to a gene: 9. The CDR3 loop spans 17 amino acids. CDR3 loop: CASSFLGTGGSSYGYTF. As DNA, the CDR3 is TGTGCCAGCAGTTTCCTCGGGACAGGGGGCAGTAGCTATGGCTACACCTTC.

The V call is TRBV6-1, the J call TRBJ2-2; the match to TRBD2 covers 8 bases. The length of the CDR3 is 16 residues. Germline assignment: CDR1 MNHNS and CDR2 SASEGT. The V segment lost 2 bases and the J segment 4 bases; nucleotides outside the gene matches: 6. CDR3 nucleotide sequence: TGTGCCAGCAGTGAACGGGCGGGAGGCCTCACCGGGGAGCTGTTTTTT. It encodes CASSERAGGLTGELFF.

V gene TRBV29-1 combines with J gene TRBJ2-3, with TRBD1 identical over 10 bases. J was trimmed by 4 bases and V by 3 bases; bases with no gene match: 4. Germline CDR1 and CDR2: SQVTM and ANQGSEA. The CDR3 has 14 residues. This CDR3 reads CSVDGQGVADTQYF. CDR3 in DNA: TGCAGCGTTGACGGACAGGGGGTCGCAGATACGCAGTATTTT.

This clone was seen a single time. The chain has TRBV3-1 (or the pseudogene TRBV3-2) and TRBJ2-1, with TRBD2 matching 11 bases. V gave up 1 base and J gave up 3 bases; unmatched junction bases: 8. This CDR3 is 18 amino acids long. Germline CDR1 is LGHDT and CDR2 is YNNKEL (reference sequence). The CDR3 coding sequence is TGTGCCAGCAGCCAAGGACTAGCGGGGCGTTTGAACTACAATGAGCAGTTCTTC. It specifies CASSQGLAGRLNYNEQFF.

The chain uses TRBV3-1 (or the pseudogene TRBV3-2) and TRBJ2-1; D is perhaps TRBD2 (5 bases). The CDR3 is 15 residues long. The germline V and J ends were trimmed by 1 base and 6 bases, with 13 bases remaining between them. Looked up from germline, CDR1 is LGHDT and CDR2 is YNNKEL (reference sequence). The DNA for the CDR3 is TGTGCCAGCAGCCAAGGGCACCTAGCTCGCAATGAGCAGTTCTTC. This encodes CASSQGHLARNEQFF.

CDR3: CASSLVARNYGYTF. In DNA, the CDR3 is TGTGCCAGCAGCTTGGTTGCCAGAAACTATGGCTACACCTTC. The chain combines TRBV5-6 with TRBJ1-2; no reliable D call. The germline gives CDR1 SGHDT, CDR2 YYEEEE. The CDR3 sequence is 14 residues long. Trimming stripped 0 bases from V and 2 bases from J, with 8 bases between.

In this sample, this clone turned up once. V and J are TRBV19 and TRBJ2-5; D is unresolved. The CDR3 loop spans 13 amino acids. Trimming left V 1 base short and J 5 bases short, with 8 bases between. Germline V gene sequence: CDR1 LNHDA, CDR2 SQIVND (reference sequence). The CDR3 sequence: CASSIVWAETQYF. The CDR3 DNA follows: TGTGCCAGTAGTATAGTTTGGGCGGAGACCCAGTACTTC.

The chain is built from TRBV11-2 and TRBJ1-1; D might be TRBD1 (5 bases). Germline V gene sequence: CDR1 SGHAT, CDR2 FQNNGV. This CDR3 is 16 amino acids long. With 0 bases removed from V and 2 bases from J, the gap between germline ends came to 13 bases. The CDR3 loop is CASSLDQSGANTEAFF. The CDR3 DNA is TGTGCCAGCAGCTTAGATCAATCCGGGGCCAACACTGAAGCTTTCTTT.

The CDR3 sequence is CASSQKRQTGETQYF. Written as DNA, the CDR3 is TGTGCCAGCAGCCAAAAACGACAGACCGGAGAGACCCAGTACTTC. The rearrangement links TRBV3-1 (or the pseudogene TRBV3-2) to TRBJ2-5, with D possibly TRBD1 on 5 matching bases. Germline values: CDR1 LGHDT, CDR2 YNNKEL (reference sequence). This CDR3 has 15 residues. V lost 2 bases to trimming and J lost 4 bases, with 14 bases between them.

The chain has TRBV29-1 and TRBJ1-1; possibly TRBD1 for D (5 bases). V gave up 7 bases and J gave up 2 bases, with 11 bases separating them. Germline CDR1 and CDR2: SQVTM and ANQGSEA. This CDR3 is built from 12 residues. CDR3 nucleotides: TGCAGCGCTTCCAGGGTTAACACTGAAGCTTTCTTT. This encodes CSASRVNTEAFF.

For the CDR3, the DNA is TGTGCCAGCTCTCCGGGGGCAGGCCGGGATACTAGCACAGATACGCAGTATTTT. Amino acid sequence: CASSPGAGRDTSTDTQYF. The chain recombines TRBV18 with TRBJ2-3; perhaps D is TRBD1 or TRBD2 (6 bases each). Germline V gene data show CDR1 as KGHSH and CDR2 as LQKENI. Trimming cost V 6 bases and J 0 bases, with 22 bases left between them. The CDR3 spans 18 residues.

This chain joins TRBV5-1 and TRBJ2-1; D uncertain. CDR3 size: 14 residues. Trimming removed 0 bases at V and 8 bases at J, with 12 bases between. Germline V CDR1 and CDR2: SGHRS, YFSETQ. CDR3 amino acids: CASSLGGGFYEQFF. The CDR3 DNA follows: TGCGCCAGCAGCTTGGGAGGTGGGTTCTATGAGCAGTTCTTC.

There are a few counts of this clone. The V and J genes are TRBV7-2 and TRBJ2-1; 13 bases agree with TRBD2. In germline, CDR1 is SGHTA, CDR2 FQGNSA. The CDR3 totals 17 residues. Unmatched junction bases numbered 10, after V lost 2 bases and J lost 9 bases. DNA of the CDR3: TGTGCCAGCAGCTTAACCGCCGCAGGACTAGCGGGAGTTGAGCAGTTCTTC. Translation: CASSLTAAGLAGVEQFF.

J is TRBJ1-1 and V is TRBV11-3; D not certain. CDR1 is SGHNT, CDR2 YENEEA, per germline. The CDR3 is 13 amino acids. Between the trimmed V and J ends, which lost 3 bases and 3 bases, there was a span of 8 bases. CDR3 sequence (DNA): TGTGCCAGCAGCTTCGATCGGCACACTGAAGCTTTCTTT. Translation: CASSFDRHTEAFF.

This sequence joins TRBV9 and TRBJ2-2; D may be TRBD1 (6 bases). This CDR3 has 15 residues. CDR1 is SGDLS, CDR2 YYNGEE, per germline. Trimming cost V 1 base and J 5 bases, with 12 bases left between them. Here the CDR3 reads CASSVRQDHTGELFF. Here the CDR3 DNA reads TGTGCCAGCAGCGTAAGACAGGATCATACCGGGGAGCTGTTTTTT.

The chain joins TRBV4-2 to TRBJ2-2, with 12 bases identical to TRBD2. Germline trimming cut 2 bases from V and 4 bases from J; bases unmatched to any gene: 2. CDR1 LGHNA and CDR2 YNFKEQ come from the germline V gene. There are 16 residues in the CDR3. The CDR3 nucleotides read TGTGCCAGCAGCCAAAAGACTAGCGGGAGCACCGGGGAGCTGTTTTTT. Its translation is CASSQKTSGSTGELFF.

V usage is TRBV6-6 and J usage is TRBJ2-7; no firm D call. Germline-derived CDR1 and CDR2 are MNHNY and SVGAGI (reference sequence). With 2 bases removed from V and 3 bases from J, the gap between germline ends came to 8 bases. The CDR3 loop spans 13 amino acids. The CDR3 spells CASSYGIDYEQYF. In DNA, the CDR3 is TGTGCCAGCAGTTACGGAATAGACTACGAGCAGTACTTC.

V and J are TRBV28 and TRBJ2-7; 7 positions match TRBD1. With 6 bases clipped from V and 7 bases from J, the junction kept 18 bases outside the gene matches. CDR3 length equals 16 residues. CDR1 and CDR2 (germline): MDHEN, SYDVKM. This CDR3 reads CASRQDTGTESTEQYF. CDR3 DNA: TGTGCCAGCAGACAAGATACCGGGACAGAATCCACGGAGCAGTACTTC.

This clone was picked up one time. One junction end disagrees with the germline gene, perhaps due to a read error. The chain employs TRBV24-1 and TRBJ1-5; TRBD1 is a possible D gene (5 bases). The CDR3 consists of 16 residues. Looked up from germline, CDR1 is KGHDR and CDR2 is SFDVKD. The CDR3 protein is CAASDPRGGSNQPQHF. The CDR3, as DNA: TGTGCCGCCAGTGATCCGCGTGGGGGTAGCAATCAGCCCCAGCATTTT.

V usage is TRBV28 and J usage is TRBJ1-5; perhaps TRBD1 as D (6 bases). This CDR3 spans 15 amino acids. Trimming stripped 5 bases from V and 9 bases from J, with 20 bases between. Germline CDR1 and CDR2: MDHEN and SYDVKM. Here the CDR3 reads CASSDLGGGVGPQHF. The CDR3 DNA reads as TGTGCCAGCAGTGACCTTGGGGGCGGGGTGGGGCCCCAGCATTTT.

The CDR3 coding sequence is TGCGCCAGCCGCCTGTCGTCGGACAATGGAAACACCATATATTTT. Translation gives CASRLSSDNGNTIYF. The chain couples TRBV5-1 to TRBJ1-3; D is perhaps TRBD1 (5 bases). The V and J ends lost 7 bases and 3 bases respectively, with 17 bases between them. This CDR3 has 15 residues. Germline V lookup: CDR1 SGHRS, CDR2 YFSETQ.

This chain joins TRBV28 and TRBJ2-7; 14 bases map to TRBD2. V shed 2 bases and J 1 base; nucleotides not matched to a gene: 4. Looked up from germline, CDR1 is MDHEN and CDR2 is SYDVKM. The length of the CDR3 is 17 residues. CDR3 sequence: CASSLGLAGGFSYEQYF. In DNA form, the CDR3 reads TGTGCCAGCAGTTTAGGACTAGCGGGAGGTTTTTCCTACGAGCAGTACTTC.

The V and J genes are TRBV4-1 and TRBJ1-3; TRBD1 agrees at 8 bases. The CDR3 has 16 residues. Unmatched junction bases numbered 5, after V lost 4 bases and J lost 0 bases. Per the germline V gene, CDR1 is MGHRA and CDR2 is YSYEKL. CDR3 nucleotides: TGCGCCAGCAGCCTAACACAGGGGGTCTCTGGAAACACCATATATTTT. Protein product: CASSLTQGVSGNTIYF.